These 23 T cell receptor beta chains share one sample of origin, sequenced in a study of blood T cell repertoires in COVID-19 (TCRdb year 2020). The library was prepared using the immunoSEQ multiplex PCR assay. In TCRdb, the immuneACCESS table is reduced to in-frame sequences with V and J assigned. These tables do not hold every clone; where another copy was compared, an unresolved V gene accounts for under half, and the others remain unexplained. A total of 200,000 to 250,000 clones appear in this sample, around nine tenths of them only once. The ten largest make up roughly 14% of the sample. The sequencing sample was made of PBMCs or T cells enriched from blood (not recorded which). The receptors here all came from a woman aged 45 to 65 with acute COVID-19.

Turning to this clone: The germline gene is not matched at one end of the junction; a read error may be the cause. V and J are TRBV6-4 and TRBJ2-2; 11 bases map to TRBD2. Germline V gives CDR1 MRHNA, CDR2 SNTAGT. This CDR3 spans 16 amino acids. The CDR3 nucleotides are TGTGCCAGCAGTAACTCACTAGCGGGGGCTCCCGGGGAGCTGTTTTTT. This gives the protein CASSNSLAGAPGELFF.

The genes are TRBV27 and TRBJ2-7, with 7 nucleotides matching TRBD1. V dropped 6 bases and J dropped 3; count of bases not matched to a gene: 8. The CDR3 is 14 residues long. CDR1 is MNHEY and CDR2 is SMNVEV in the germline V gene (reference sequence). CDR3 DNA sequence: TGTGCCAGCAGCTGGACAGGACCTAACTACGAGCAGTACTTC. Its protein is CASSWTGPNYEQYF.

In DNA, the CDR3 is TGTGCCAGCTCACCACAGGGGGCCCGGGAGCTGTTTTTT. Translation: CASSPQGARELFF. This rearrangement joins TRBV18 to TRBJ2-2; TRBD1 aligns across 7 bases. Germline loops: CDR1 KGHSH, CDR2 LQKENI. The junction had 2 bases not matched to a gene; V was cut back by 1 base and J by 9 bases. The CDR3 runs to 13 residues.

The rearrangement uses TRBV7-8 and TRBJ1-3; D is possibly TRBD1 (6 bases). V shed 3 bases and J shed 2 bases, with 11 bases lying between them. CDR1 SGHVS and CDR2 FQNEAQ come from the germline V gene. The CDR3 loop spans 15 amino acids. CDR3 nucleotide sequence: TGTGCCAGCAGCTTGGGACAACACCCTGGAAACACCATATATTTT. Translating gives CASSLGQHPGNTIYF.

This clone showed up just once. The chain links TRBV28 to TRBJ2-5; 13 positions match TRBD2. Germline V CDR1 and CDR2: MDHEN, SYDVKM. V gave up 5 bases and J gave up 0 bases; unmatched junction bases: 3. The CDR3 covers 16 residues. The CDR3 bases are TGTGCCAGCAGTCGGGGACTAGCGGGACACCAAGAGACCCAGTACTTC. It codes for CASSRGLAGHQETQYF.

The CDR3 nucleotides are TGTGCCACCAGTGAGTGGGGTGGGGCAGGCACAGATACGCAGTATTTT. Its protein is CATSEWGGAGTDTQYF. This chain uses TRBV24-1 with TRBJ2-3; the D gene is possibly TRBD1 (5 bases). The CDR3 has 16 amino acids. V was cut by 4 bases and J by 1 base, with 14 bases left in between. CDR1 is KGHDR and CDR2 is SFDVKD in the germline V gene.

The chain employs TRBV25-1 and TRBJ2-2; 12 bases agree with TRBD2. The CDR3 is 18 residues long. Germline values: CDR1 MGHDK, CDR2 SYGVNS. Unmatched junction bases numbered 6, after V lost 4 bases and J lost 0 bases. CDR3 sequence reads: CASSGLAGAATNTGELFF. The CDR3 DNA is TGTGCCAGCAGTGGACTAGCGGGAGCGGCAACGAACACCGGGGAGCTGTTTTTT. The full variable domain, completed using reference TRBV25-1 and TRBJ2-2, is EADIYQTPRYLVIGTGKKITLECSQTMGHDKMYWYQQDPGMELHLIHYSYGVNSTEKGDLSSESTVSRIRTEHFPLTLESARPSHTSQYLCASSGLAGAATNTGELFFGEGSRLTVL.

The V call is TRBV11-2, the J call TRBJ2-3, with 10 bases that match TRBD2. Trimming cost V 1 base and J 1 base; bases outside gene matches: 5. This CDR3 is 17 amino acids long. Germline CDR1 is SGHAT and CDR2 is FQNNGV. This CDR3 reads CASSLVPGTSGTDTQYF. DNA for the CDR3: TGTGCCAGCAGCTTAGTCCCCGGGACTAGCGGCACAGATACGCAGTATTTT.

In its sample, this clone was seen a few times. The CDR3: CASSYSSGIFNEQFF. DNA for the CDR3: TGTGCCAGCAGTTATTCTAGCGGGATATTCAATGAGCAGTTCTTC. The rearrangement links TRBV2 to TRBJ2-1; 9 bases are shared with TRBD2. The CDR3 has 15 amino acids. Germline V gene data show CDR1 as SNHLY and CDR2 as FYNNEI. J lost 6 bases, V lost 5 bases, and 8 bases had no gene match.

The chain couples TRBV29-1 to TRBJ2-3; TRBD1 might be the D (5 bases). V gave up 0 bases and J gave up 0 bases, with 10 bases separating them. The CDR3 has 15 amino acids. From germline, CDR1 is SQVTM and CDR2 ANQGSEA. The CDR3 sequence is CSVEDRASSTDTQYF. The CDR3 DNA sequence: TGCAGCGTTGAAGACAGGGCTTCAAGCACAGATACGCAGTATTTT.

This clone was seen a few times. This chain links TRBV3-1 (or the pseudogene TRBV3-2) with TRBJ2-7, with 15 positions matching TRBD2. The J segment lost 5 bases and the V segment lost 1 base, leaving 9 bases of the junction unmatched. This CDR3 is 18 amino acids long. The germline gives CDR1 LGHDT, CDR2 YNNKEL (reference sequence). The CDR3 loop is CASSQVRTSGRARNEQYF. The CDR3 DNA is TGTGCCAGCAGCCAAGTGAGGACTAGCGGGAGGGCCCGGAACGAGCAGTACTTC.

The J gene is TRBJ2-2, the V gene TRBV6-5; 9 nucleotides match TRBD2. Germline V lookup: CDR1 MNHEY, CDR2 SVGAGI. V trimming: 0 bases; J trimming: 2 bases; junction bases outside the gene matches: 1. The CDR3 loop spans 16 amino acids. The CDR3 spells CASSYSSGSNTGELFF. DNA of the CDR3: TGTGCCAGCAGTTACTCTAGCGGGAGTAACACCGGGGAGCTGTTTTTT.

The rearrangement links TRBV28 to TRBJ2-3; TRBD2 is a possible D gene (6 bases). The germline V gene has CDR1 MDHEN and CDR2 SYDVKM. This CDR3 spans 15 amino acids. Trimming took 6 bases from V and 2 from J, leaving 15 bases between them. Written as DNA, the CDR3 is TGTGCCAGCAGCTCCCGCAGCGGGTTCACAGATACGCAGTATTTT. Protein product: CASSSRSGFTDTQYF.

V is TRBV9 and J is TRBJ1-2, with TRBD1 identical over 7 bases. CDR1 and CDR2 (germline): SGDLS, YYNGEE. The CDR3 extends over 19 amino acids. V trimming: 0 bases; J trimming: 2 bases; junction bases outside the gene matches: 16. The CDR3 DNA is TGTGCCAGCAGCGTAGAAAAAAAGGGGAACACAGGGGTAAACTATGGCTACACCTTC. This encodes CASSVEKKGNTGVNYGYTF.

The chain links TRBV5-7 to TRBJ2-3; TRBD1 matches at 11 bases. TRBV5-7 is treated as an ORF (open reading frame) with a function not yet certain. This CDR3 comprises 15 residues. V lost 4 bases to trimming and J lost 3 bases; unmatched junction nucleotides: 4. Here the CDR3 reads CASSVGQGATDTQYF. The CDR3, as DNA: TGTGCCAGCAGCGTAGGACAGGGGGCTACAGATACGCAGTATTTT.

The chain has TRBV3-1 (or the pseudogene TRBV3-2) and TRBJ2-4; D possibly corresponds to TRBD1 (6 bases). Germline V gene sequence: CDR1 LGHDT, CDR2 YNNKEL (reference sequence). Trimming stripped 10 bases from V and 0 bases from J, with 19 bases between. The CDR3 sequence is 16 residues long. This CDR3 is CANPKEGVLAKNIQYF. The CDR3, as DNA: TGTGCCAATCCCAAAGAGGGGGTCCTAGCCAAAAACATTCAGTACTTC.

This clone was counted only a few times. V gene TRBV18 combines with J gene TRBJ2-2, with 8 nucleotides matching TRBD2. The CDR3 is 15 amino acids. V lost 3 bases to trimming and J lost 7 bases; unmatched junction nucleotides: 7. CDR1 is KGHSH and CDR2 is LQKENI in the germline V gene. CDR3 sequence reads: CASSPPTSASGELFF. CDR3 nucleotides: TGTGCCAGCTCACCCCCGACTAGCGCGAGCGGGGAGCTGTTTTTT.

CDR3 DNA: TGTGCCAGCAGCCCCCAGGCGGGACTAGCGGGATCTCTTGGAGAGCAGTACTTC. As protein: CASSPQAGLAGSLGEQYF. V usage is TRBV9 and J usage is TRBJ2-7; 13 nucleotides match TRBD2. Germline CDR1 is SGDLS and CDR2 is YYNGEE. The CDR3 has 18 residues. With 4 bases clipped from V and 7 bases from J, the junction kept 17 bases outside the gene matches.

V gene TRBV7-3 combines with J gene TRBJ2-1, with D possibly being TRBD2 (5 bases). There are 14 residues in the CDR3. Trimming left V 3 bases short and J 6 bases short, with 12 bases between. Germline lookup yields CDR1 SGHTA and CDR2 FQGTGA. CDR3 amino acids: CASSFGRPTNEQFF. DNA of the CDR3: TGTGCCAGCAGCTTTGGGAGACCAACCAATGAGCAGTTCTTC.

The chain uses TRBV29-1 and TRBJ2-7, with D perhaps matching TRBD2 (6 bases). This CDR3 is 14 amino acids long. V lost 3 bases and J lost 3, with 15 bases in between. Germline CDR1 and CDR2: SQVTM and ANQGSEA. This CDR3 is CSVDGGPLNYEQYF. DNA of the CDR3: TGCAGCGTTGATGGAGGGCCTTTGAACTACGAGCAGTACTTC.

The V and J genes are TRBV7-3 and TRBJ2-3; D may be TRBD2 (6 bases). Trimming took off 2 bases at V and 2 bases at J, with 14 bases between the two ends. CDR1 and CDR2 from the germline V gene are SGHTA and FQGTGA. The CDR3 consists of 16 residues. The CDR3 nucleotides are TGTGCCAGCAGCTTAGGGTGGGGCGGGGCCACAGATACGCAGTATTTT. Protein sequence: CASSLGWGGATDTQYF.

The CDR3 DNA is TGTGCCAGCAGCTTAGCTGCGACGGGTTGGGAAGGACTAGCGGGACGGGAGCAGTTCTTC. Its translation: CASSLAATGWEGLAGREQFF. The chain is built from TRBV7-2 and TRBJ2-1, with TRBD2 matching over 12 bases. The CDR3 loop spans 20 amino acids. The germline CDR1 and CDR2 sequences are SGHTA and FQGNSA. Unmatched junction bases numbered 19, after V lost 0 bases and J lost 10 bases.

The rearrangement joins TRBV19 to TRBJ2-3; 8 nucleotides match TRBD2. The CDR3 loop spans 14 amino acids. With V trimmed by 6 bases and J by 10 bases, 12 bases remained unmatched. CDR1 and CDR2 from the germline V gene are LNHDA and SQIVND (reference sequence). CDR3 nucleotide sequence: TGTGCCAGTAGGTCCGGGCGGGGGGTTTACCCGCAGTATTTT. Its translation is CASRSGRGVYPQYF.